These T cell receptor beta chains were read from a single sample in a study of shared clonotypes between healthy human individuals. Sequencing was performed with immunoSEQ multiplex PCR; in TCRdb, only in-frame clones are kept and a portion is missing. This table holds roughly 2.2 million clones, less than 95% found once. The sequenced sample consisted of naive CD4+ T cells from PBMCs. The receptors come from a young man in good health. Some clones in this sample may be carry-over from other donors' samples. CDR3s include the opening cysteine and the closing phenylalanine or tryptophan. Fields, in order: V gene, clone size, J gene, D gene, CDR3 DNA, CDR3 protein. The D gene is left open where the match is weak. Size tells how often a clone was seen (once, few, many) or the class of an expanded clone, and some rows leave it out.

>TRBV6-1|NA|TRBJ2-7|TRBD2
TGTGCCAGCAGGACTAGCGGGCTAAGCTCCTACGAGCAGTACTTC
CASRTSGLSSYEQYF
>TRBV7-9|NA|TRBJ1-2|NA
TGTGCCAGCAGCTTAGCAGGGAGAATCGGGGAGAGCTATGGCTACACCTTC
CASSLAGRIGESYGYTF
>TRBV6-5|NA|TRBJ2-7|TRBD1
TGTGCCAGCAGTTACAGGGGACAGGGATACTACGAGCAGTACTTC
CASSYRGQGYYEQYF
>TRBV7-2|NA|TRBJ2-1|TRBD1
TGTGCCAGCAGACCGCCAGGGGGCGCAAACAATGAGCAGTTCTTC
CASRPPGGANNEQFF
>TRBV4-3|NA|TRBJ1-6|NA
TGCGCCAGCAGCCCTCGAGGCCAGATGAATTCACCCCTCCACTTT
CASSPRGQMNSPLHF
>TRBV11-2|NA|TRBJ2-3|TRBD1
TGTGCCAGCAGCGAGGACAGGTCAGATACGCAGTATTTT
CASSEDRSDTQYF
>TRBV6-1|NA|TRBJ1-5|TRBD1
TGTGCCAGCAGTGACCGAGGACAGGGGGCGCAGTCTGGTCAGCCCCAGCATTTT
CASSDRGQGAQSGQPQHF
>TRBV6-5|few|TRBJ1-5|NA
TGTGCCAGCAGTTACTCACCGGGGGATGGAATTTGGTCCCAGCATTTT
CASSYSPGDGIWSQHF
>TRBV5-1|NA|TRBJ2-5|TRBD1
TGCGCCAGCACCCGGGGACCAGACAGGGAGGAGACCCAGTACTTC
CASTRGPDREETQYF
>TRBV27|NA|TRBJ2-7|NA
TGTGCCAGCAGTCAGTCCGGGCAGGGCATCACCTACGAGCAGTACTTC
CASSQSGQGITYEQYF
>TRBV6-5|NA|TRBJ1-1|NA
TGTGCCACCGAGCGGAGCAGGGATGGCACTGAAGCTTTCTTT
CATERSRDGTEAFF
>TRBV20-1|NA|TRBJ1-2|TRBD1
TGCAGTGCTCAGGGGGACTACACCTTC
CSAQGDYTF
>TRBV2|once|TRBJ2-7|TRBD2
TGTGCCAGCAGTACCATAGCGGGAGGGACCTACGAGCAGTACTTC
CASSTIAGGTYEQYF
>TRBV9|NA|TRBJ1-2|NA
TGTGCCAGCAGCGTAGCGGACGGCACCTATGGCTACACCTTC
CASSVADGTYGYTF
>TRBV18|NA|TRBJ1-1|TRBD1
TGTGCCAGCTCACTTTCCGGGACAGGGGTCGACACTGAAGCTTTCTTT
CASSLSGTGVDTEAFF